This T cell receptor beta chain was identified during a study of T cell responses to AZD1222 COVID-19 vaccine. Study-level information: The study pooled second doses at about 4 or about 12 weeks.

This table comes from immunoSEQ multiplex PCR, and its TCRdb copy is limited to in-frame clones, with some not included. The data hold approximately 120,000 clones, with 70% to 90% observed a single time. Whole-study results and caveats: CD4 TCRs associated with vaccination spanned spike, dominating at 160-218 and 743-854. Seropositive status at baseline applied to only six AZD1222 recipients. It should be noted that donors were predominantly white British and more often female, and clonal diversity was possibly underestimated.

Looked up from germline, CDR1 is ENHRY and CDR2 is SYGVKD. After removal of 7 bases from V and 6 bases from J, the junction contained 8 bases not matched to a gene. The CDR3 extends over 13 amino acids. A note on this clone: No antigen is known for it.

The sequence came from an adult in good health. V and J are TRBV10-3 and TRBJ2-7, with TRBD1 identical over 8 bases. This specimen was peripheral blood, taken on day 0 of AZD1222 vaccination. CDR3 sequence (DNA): TGTGCCATCAATCTGGACAGGGTTTCCGAGCAGTACTTC. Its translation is CAINLDRVSEQYF.